Many counts were recorded for the clone carrying this T cell receptor beta chain. Its antigen remains unidentified. This sample's time point: longitudinal time-point 1 (baseline). Source material was 2 million unsorted PBMCs, stored at -80 °C in RNAlater. This entry belongs to a study of neurological immune-mediated disorders. Overall study findings and caveats: None of the CDR3 amino acid sequences found in expanded clones was shared across subjects. This suggests that the TCR-beta repertoires were private in all groups. In HTLV-1-associated myelopathy, TCR clonal expansion was greatest, whereas multiple sclerosis had the least, falling below healthy controls.

This CDR3 is 15 amino acids long. V lost 1 base, J lost 4 bases, and 13 bases lay in between. Germline assignment: CDR1 DFQATT and CDR2 SNEGSKA (reference sequence). Over 170 million TCR-beta sequences from 15-18 subjects came from every sequencing run. TCRdb reprocessed the 5' RACE reads with MiXCR, giving one entry per CDR3 protein. The profile shows 71,000 or so distinct CDR3 sequences, 12% to 15% of them singletons. The sample comprised PBMCs. The sequence was obtained from a female donor with HTLV-1-associated myelopathy (HAM/TSP). The chain combines TRBV20-1 with TRBJ1-4; weak D call: TRBD1 (5 bases). CDR3 in amino acids: CSARATGGVNEKLFF. As DNA, the CDR3 is TGCAGTGCTAGAGCTACAGGAGGGGTTAATGAAAAACTGTTTTTT.